This TCR beta chain is drawn from a study of T-cell memory formation after mild COVID-19. Across the whole study: Largely donor-specific TCR clusters were found. Broader study findings: Chiefly within CM and EM were the contracting CD4+ clones; CD8+ ones were within EMRA.

The CDR3 length is 16 residues. Germline V gives CDR1 SGHRS, CDR2 YFSETQ. V was shortened by 4 bases and J by 4 bases, with 19 bases between the two germline ends. This clonotype appeared a few times. What it binds is unknown. TCRdb analysed the 5' RACE reads with MiXCR anew, one entry per CDR3 protein. The table lists approximately 450,000 distinct CDR3 sequences, 18% of them singletons. This sequence originates from an adult woman who had mild COVID-19 (a few samples of this study predate the infection). Cell type and time point are not known. The sample taken for sequencing was PBMCs or a T cell subset sorted from them (not recorded which). This sequence joins TRBV5-1 and TRBJ2-3; D is possibly TRBD1 (6 bases). In nucleotides, the CDR3 is TGCGCCAGCAGCCAGGGCAGGGGTGTTCAGGCAGATACGCAGTATTTT. It specifies CASSQGRGVQADTQYF.